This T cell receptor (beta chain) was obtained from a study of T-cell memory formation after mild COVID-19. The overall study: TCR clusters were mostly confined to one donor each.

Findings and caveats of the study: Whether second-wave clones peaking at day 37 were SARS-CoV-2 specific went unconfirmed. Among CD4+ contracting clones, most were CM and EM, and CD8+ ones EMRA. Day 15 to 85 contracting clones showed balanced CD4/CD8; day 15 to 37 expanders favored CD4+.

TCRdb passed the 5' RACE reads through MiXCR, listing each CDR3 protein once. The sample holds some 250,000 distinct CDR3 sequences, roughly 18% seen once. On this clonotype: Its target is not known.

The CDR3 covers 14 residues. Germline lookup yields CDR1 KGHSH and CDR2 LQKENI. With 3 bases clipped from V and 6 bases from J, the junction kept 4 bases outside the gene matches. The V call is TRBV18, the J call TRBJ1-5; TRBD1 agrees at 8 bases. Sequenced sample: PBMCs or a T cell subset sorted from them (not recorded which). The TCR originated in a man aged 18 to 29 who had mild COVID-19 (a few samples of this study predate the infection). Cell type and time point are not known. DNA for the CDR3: TGTGCCAGCTCACCCACAGGGGGTGCTCAGCCCCAGCATTTT. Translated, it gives CASSPTGGAQPQHF.